The clone carrying this T cell receptor (beta chain) appeared a few times. What it recognizes is unknown. All of the isolated RNA was reverse transcribed, so expressed TCRB transcripts were sequenced. Produced via immunoSEQ multiplex PCR; TCRdb's table is partial and in-frame only. The table lists 130,000 to 150,000 clones, roughly an eighth of them singletons. The data belong to a study of beta chain features in type 1 diabetes. General study results and limits: In the patient group, naive, central memory and Treg TCRB repertoires seemed more alike than in the healthy donor group. Shorter TCRB CDR3s, moderately but significantly so, were found in Type 1 diabetes patients in all four CD4+ subsets. Individuals with type 1 diabetes displayed fewer insertions and more deletions at VDJ junctions.

The clonotype comes from a young man with type 1 diabetes. Sequences were obtained from central memory CD4+ T cells from blood.

The CDR3 sequence is CASSPERGSGPEAFF. The DNA of the CDR3 is TGTGCCAGCAGCCCAGAAAGGGGCTCCGGGCCCGAGGCTTTCTTT. The chain links TRBV7-9 to TRBJ1-1, with D possibly being TRBD1 (5 bases). This CDR3 contains 15 residues. Trimming pared 5 bases from V and 11 bases from J, leaving 24 bases between. Germline assignment: CDR1 SEHNR and CDR2 FQNEAQ (reference sequence).